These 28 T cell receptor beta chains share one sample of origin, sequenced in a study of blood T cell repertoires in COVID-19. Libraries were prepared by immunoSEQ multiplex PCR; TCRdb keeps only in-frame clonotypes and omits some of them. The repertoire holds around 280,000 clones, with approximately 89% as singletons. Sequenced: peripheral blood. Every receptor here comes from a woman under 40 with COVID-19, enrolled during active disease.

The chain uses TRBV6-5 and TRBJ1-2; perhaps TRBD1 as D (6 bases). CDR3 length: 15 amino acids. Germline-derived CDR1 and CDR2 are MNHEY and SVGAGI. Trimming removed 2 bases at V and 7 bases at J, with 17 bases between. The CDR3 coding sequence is TGTGCCAGCAGTTACGACGGTCGGGGGGCAGGTGGCTACACCTTC. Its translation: CASSYDGRGAGGYTF.

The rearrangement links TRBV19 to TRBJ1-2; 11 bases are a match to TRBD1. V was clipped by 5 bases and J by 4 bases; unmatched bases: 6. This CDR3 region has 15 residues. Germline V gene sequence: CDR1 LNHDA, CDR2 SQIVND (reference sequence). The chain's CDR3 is CASSSVGTGGYGYTF. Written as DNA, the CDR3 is TGTGCCAGTAGTTCTGTGGGGACAGGGGGCTATGGCTACACCTTC.

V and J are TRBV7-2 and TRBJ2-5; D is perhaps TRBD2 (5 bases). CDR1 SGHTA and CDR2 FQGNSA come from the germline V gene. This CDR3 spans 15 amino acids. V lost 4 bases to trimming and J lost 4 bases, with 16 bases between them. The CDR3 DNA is TGTGCCAGCAGCTGGGCGGGTCAGGCGGCAGAGACCCAGTACTTC. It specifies CASSWAGQAAETQYF.

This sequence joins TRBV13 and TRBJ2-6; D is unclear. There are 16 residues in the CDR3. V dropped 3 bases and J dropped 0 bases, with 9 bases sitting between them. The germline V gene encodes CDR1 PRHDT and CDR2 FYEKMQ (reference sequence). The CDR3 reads CASSFGYSSGANVLTF. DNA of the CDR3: TGTGCCAGCAGCTTTGGATACAGCTCTGGGGCCAACGTCCTGACTTTC.

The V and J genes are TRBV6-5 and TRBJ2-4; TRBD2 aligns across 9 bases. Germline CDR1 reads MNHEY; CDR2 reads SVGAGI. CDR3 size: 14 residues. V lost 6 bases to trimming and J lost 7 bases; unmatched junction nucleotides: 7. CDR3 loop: CASREAGGRNIQYF. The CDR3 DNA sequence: TGTGCCAGCAGAGAGGCGGGGGGGCGCAACATTCAGTACTTC.

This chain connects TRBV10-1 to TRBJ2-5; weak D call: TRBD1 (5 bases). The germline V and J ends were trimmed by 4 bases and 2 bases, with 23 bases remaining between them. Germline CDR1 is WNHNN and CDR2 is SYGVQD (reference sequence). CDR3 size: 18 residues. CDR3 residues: CASSGGAGSTQDQETQYF. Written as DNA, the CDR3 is TGCGCCAGCAGTGGTGGGGCCGGCTCTACTCAGGATCAAGAGACCCAGTACTTC.

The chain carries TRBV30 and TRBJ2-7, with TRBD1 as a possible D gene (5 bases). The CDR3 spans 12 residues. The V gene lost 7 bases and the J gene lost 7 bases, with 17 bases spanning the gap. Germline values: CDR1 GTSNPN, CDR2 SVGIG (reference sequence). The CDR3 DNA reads TGTGCCTTCCAGACAGACCCCTTAGAGCAGTACTTC. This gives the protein CAFQTDPLEQYF.

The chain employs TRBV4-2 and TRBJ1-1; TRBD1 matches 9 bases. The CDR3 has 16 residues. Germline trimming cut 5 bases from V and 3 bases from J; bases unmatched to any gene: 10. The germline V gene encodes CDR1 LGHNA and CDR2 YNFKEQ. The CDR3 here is CASSAHRGLVDTEAFF. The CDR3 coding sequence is TGTGCCAGCAGCGCTCACAGGGGGCTTGTGGACACTGAAGCTTTCTTT.

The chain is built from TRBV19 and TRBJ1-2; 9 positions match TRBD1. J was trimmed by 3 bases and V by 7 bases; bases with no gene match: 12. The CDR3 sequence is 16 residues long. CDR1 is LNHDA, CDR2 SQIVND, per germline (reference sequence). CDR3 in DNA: TGTGCCAGTACCATTGTGACCGGGACAGGGTACTATGGCTACACCTTC. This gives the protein CASTIVTGTGYYGYTF.

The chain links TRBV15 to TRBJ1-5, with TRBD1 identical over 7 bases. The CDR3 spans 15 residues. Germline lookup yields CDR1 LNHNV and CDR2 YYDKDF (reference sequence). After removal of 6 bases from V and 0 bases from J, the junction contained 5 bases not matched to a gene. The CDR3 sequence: CATSPRDSSNQPQHF. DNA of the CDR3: TGTGCCACCAGTCCTCGGGACAGTAGCAATCAGCCCCAGCATTTT.

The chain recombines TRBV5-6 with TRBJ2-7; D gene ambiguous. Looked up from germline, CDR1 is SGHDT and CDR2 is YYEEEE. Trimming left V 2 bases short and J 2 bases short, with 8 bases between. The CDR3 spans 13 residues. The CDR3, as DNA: TGTGCCAGCAGCTTATCTAACGCCTACGAGCAGTACTTC. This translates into CASSLSNAYEQYF.

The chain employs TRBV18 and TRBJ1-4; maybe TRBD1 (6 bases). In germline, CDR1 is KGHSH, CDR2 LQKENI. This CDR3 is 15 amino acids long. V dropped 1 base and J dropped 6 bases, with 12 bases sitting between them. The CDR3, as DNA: TGTGCCAGCTCACCACGGGGGCAAGCCTATGAAAAACTGTTTTTT. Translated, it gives CASSPRGQAYEKLFF.

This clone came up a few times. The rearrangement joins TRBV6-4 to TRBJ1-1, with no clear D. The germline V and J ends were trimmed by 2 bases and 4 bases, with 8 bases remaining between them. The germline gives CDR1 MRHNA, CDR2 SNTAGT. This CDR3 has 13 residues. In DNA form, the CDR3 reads TGTGCCAGCAGTGACAGAGAGAGCACTGAAGCTTTCTTT. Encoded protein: CASSDRESTEAFF.

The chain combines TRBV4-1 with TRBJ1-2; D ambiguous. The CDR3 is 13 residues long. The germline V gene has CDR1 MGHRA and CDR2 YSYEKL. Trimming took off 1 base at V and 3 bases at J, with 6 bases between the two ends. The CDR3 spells CASSQVPDYGYTF. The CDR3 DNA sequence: TGCGCCAGCAGCCAAGTGCCAGACTATGGCTACACCTTC.

Here the CDR3 reads CASSQSSQLFF. CDR3 in DNA: TGTGCCAGCAGCCAATCCAGTCAACTGTTTTTT. The chain carries TRBV3-1 (or the pseudogene TRBV3-2) and TRBJ1-4; no reliable D call. Germline CDR1 LGHDT, CDR2 YNNKEL (reference sequence). The CDR3 spans 11 residues. Deletions cut 2 bases from V and 12 bases from J, with 7 bases between.

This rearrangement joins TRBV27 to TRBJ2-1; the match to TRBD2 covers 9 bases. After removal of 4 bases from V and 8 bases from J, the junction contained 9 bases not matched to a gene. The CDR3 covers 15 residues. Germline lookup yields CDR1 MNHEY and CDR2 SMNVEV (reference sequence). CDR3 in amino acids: CASSYRASGVHEQFF. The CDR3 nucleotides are TGTGCCAGCAGTTATCGGGCTAGCGGGGTGCATGAGCAGTTCTTC.

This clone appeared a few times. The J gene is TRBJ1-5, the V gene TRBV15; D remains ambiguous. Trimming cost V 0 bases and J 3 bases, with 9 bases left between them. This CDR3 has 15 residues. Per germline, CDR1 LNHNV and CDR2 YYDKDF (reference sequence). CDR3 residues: CATSRDQQYNQPQHF. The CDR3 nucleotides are TGTGCCACCAGCAGAGATCAACAGTACAATCAGCCCCAGCATTTT.

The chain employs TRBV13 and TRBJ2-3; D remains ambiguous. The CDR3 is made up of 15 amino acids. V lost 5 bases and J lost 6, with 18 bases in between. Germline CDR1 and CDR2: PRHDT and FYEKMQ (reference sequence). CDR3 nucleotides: TGTGCCAGCAGCGCCCCTACGGAGCGAATGGATACGCAGTATTTT. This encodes CASSAPTERMDTQYF.

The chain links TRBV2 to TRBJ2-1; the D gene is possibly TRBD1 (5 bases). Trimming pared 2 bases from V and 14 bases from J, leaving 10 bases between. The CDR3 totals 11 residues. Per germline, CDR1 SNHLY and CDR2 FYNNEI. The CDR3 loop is CASSESGSEFF. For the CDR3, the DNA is TGTGCCAGCAGTGAATCAGGGTCGGAGTTCTTC.

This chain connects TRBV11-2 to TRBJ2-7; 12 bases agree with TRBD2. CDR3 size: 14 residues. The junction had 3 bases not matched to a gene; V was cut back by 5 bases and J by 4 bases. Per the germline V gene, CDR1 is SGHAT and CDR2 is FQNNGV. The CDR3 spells CASSASGGGYEQYF. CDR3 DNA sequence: TGTGCCAGCAGCGCTAGCGGGGGGGGGTACGAGCAGTACTTC.

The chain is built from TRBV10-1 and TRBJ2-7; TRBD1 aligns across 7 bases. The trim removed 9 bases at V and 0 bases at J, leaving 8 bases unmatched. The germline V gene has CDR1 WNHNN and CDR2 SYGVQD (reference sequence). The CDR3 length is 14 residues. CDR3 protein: CASSDRPSSYEQYF. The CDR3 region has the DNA TGCGCCAGTTCGGACAGGCCAAGCTCCTACGAGCAGTACTTC.

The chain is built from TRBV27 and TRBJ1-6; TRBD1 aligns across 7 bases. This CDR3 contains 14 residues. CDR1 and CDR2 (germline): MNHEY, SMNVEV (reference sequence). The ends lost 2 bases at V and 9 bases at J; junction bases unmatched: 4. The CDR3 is CASSLNHRGSPLHF. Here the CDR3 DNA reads TGTGCCAGCAGTTTAAACCACAGGGGTTCACCCCTCCACTTT.

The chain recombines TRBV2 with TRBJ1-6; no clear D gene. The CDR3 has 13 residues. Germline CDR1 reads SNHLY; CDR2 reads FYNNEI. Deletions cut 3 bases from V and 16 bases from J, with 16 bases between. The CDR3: CASSEVEGRRLHF. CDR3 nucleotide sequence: TGTGCCAGCAGTGAGGTAGAGGGTAGAAGGCTCCACTTT.

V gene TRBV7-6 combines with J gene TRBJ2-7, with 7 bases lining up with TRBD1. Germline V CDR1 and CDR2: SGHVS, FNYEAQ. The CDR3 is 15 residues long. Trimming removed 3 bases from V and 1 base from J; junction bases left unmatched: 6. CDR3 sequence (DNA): TGTGCCAGCAGCTTTAGCCGGGACAGATCCTACGAGCAGTACTTC. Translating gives CASSFSRDRSYEQYF.

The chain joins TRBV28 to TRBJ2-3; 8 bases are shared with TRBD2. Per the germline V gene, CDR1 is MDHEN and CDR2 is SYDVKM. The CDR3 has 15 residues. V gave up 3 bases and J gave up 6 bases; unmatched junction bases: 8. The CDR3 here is CASSFSGAAGDTQYF. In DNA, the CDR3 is TGTGCCAGCAGTTTTAGCGGGGCGGCCGGGGATACGCAGTATTTT.

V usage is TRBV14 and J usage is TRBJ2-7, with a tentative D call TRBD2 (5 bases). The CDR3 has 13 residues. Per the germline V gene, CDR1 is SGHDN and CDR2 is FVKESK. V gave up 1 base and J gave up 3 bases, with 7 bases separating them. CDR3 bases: TGTGCCAGCAGCCAAGGGACTTTCTACGAGCAGTACTTC. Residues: CASSQGTFYEQYF.

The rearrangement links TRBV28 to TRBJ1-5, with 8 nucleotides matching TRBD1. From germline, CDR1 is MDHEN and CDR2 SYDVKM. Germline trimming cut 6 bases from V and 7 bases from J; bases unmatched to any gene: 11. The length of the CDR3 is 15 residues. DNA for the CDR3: TGTGCCAGCAGCCCAGGGACAGGAAGATGGCAGCCCCAGCATTTT. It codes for CASSPGTGRWQPQHF.

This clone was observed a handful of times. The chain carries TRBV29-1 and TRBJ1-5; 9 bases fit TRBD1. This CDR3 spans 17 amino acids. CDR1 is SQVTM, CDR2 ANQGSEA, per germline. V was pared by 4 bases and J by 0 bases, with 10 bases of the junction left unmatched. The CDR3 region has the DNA TGCAGCGTTGGAAACAGGGGGCGGACCTATAGCAATCAGCCCCAGCATTTT. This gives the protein CSVGNRGRTYSNQPQHF.